The source of this T cell receptor (beta chain) is a study of blood T cell repertoires in COVID-19. In the study overall: From T cells, B-cell-depleted T cells, or PBMCs came the material, which was cDNA or gDNA.

Data came from immunoSEQ multiplex PCR; TCRdb stores just in-frame clones and leaves some out. The profile covers about 200,000 clones, with 65% to 90% appearing a single time and about 12% taken by the ten largest. The CDR3 is made up of 16 amino acids. The V and J ends lost 2 bases and 6 bases, in that order; junction bases with no gene match: 8. The germline CDR1 and CDR2 sequences are SGHRS and YFSETQ. The origin of this receptor is a human donor in a cohort sampled during active COVID-19. The chain carries TRBV5-1 and TRBJ2-3; TRBD2 matches at 11 bases. Input material: peripheral blood. CDR3 region: CASSLLSGRAGDTQYF. The CDR3 bases are TGCGCCAGCAGCTTACTTAGCGGGAGGGCCGGGGATACGCAGTATTTT.